Sequencing of this T cell receptor (beta chain) was carried out in a study of T cells after posttransplantation cyclophosphamide. Germline V gives CDR1 LNHDA, CDR2 SQIVND (reference sequence). The V end lost 6 bases, the J end lost 3 bases, and 15 bases lay between the germline ends. The length of the CDR3 is 15 residues. The related graft donor's blood sample was taken on the day of bone marrow donation. Method: immunoSEQ multiplex PCR; TCRdb's copy keeps in-frame clones and lacks some. Of 6,000 to 7,500 clones in the sample, 95% to 98% are singletons; the top ten hold 0.65% to 1%. As regards this clone: Its antigen is unknown.

Regarding the study as a whole: Later post-transplant blood repertoires were often dominated by donor CD8+ memory clones. TRB overlap between skin or GI tissue T cells and blood was limited.

Sample: memory CD4+ T cells sorted from PBMCs. The V call is TRBV19, the J call TRBJ1-5; TRBD1 might be the D (6 bases). The sequence was collected from a man aged 40-50 years in good health, CMV-negative, and a related stem cell transplant donor. The CDR3, as DNA: TGTGCCAGTAGACCCCTCGGACAGCCCAATCAGCCCCAGCATTTT. Translation: CASRPLGQPNQPQHF.